The 20 T cell receptor beta chains presented below share a single source sample, sequenced in a study of T-cell reconstitution after alpha-beta-depleted transplantation in children. Library preparation (for TCRbeta) was performed with unique molecular identifiers. TCRdb re-called the PCR reads through MiXCR, storing one row per CDR3 protein. The table has over 45,000 distinct CDR3 sequences, about 9% seen once; the top ten hold about 25%. The sequenced sample was PBMCs, mostly from graft donor cells, obtained 60 days after TCRalphabeta/CD19-depleted stem cell transplant. The receptors were gathered from a male patient aged 2-15 years who had a stem cell transplant for chronic granulomatous disease, so the T cells may come from the graft donor.

This clonotype was counted ten times or more. This chain connects TRBV6-1 to TRBJ1-5; D possibly corresponds to TRBD1 (6 bases). Germline V gene lookup returns CDR1 MNHNS and CDR2 SASEGT. The germline V and J ends were trimmed by 6 bases and 2 bases, with 17 bases remaining between them. The CDR3 has 16 amino acids. The CDR3 DNA is TGTGCCAGCAGCTCAATGTGGGGGCCTGGCAATCAGCCCCAGCATTTT. It codes for CASSSMWGPGNQPQHF.

This clonotype was observed at least ten times. The genes are TRBV14 and TRBJ1-1, with D perhaps matching TRBD1 (5 bases). This CDR3 has 14 amino acids. Germline V gives CDR1 SGHDN, CDR2 FVKESK. The V end was cut by 4 bases, the J end by 0 bases, with 9 bases between. The CDR3 reads CASSRAGMNTEAFF. CDR3 nucleotide sequence: TGTGCCAGCAGCCGCGCAGGGATGAACACTGAAGCTTTCTTT.

V usage is TRBV5-5 and J usage is TRBJ2-1; 9 positions agree with TRBD1. The ends lost 6 bases at V and 6 bases at J; junction bases unmatched: 13. The CDR3 covers 16 residues. The V gene's germline CDR1 is SGHKS and CDR2 YYEKEE (reference sequence). The CDR3 spells CASTLLGDRGGNEQFF. CDR3 sequence (DNA): TGTGCCAGCACCCTTCTGGGCGACAGGGGGGGCAATGAGCAGTTCTTC. Full variable domain (missing parts from reference TRBV5-5 and TRBJ2-1): DAGVTQSPTHLIKTRGQQVTLRCSPISGHKSVSWYQQVLGQGPQFIFQYYEKEERGRGNFPDRFSARQFPNYSSELNVNALLLGDSALYLCASTLLGDRGGNEQFFGPGTRLTVL.

Many counts were recorded for this clonotype. The rearrangement links TRBV7-2 to TRBJ2-4; weak D call: TRBD1 (5 bases). The CDR3 runs to 16 residues. V was clipped by 2 bases and J by 3 bases, with 14 bases between them. CDR1 and CDR2 from the germline V gene are SGHTA and FQGNSA. The CDR3 region is CASSLRRQGVKNIQYF. The CDR3 nucleotides are TGTGCCAGCAGCTTAAGACGTCAAGGGGTCAAAAACATTCAGTACTTC.

This clonotype has ten or more counts. This sequence joins TRBV11-2 and TRBJ1-1; TRBD1 might be the D (5 bases). Trimming removed 2 bases from V and 5 bases from J, with 24 bases in between. Germline CDR1 reads SGHAT; CDR2 reads FQNNGV. There are 18 residues in the CDR3. CDR3 protein: CASSLRGVGSPVETEAFF. CDR3 nucleotides: TGTGCCAGCAGCTTAAGGGGCGTAGGCAGCCCGGTGGAAACTGAAGCTTTCTTT.

This clonotype was detected many times. V and J are TRBV27 and TRBJ2-1; D remains ambiguous. Germline assignment: CDR1 MNHEY and CDR2 SMNVEV (reference sequence). This CDR3 spans 14 amino acids. V shed 2 bases and J shed 0 bases, with 5 bases lying between them. The CDR3 nucleotides are TGTGCCAGCAGTTTAAAAGCCTCCTACAATGAGCAGTTCTTC. Translation: CASSLKASYNEQFF.

This clonotype was observed at least ten times. The chain couples TRBV28 to TRBJ1-5; no clear D. V lost 0 bases, J lost 6 bases, and 3 bases lay in between. CDR1 is MDHEN and CDR2 is SYDVKM in the germline V gene. The CDR3 contains 12 residues. CDR3 DNA: TGTGCCAGCAGTTTATGGGGTCAGCCCCAGCATTTT. The encoded protein is CASSLWGQPQHF.

The chain couples TRBV19 to TRBJ1-5; tentatively, D is TRBD1 (5 bases). Trimming shortened V by 3 bases and J by 6 bases, and 15 bases separated the two germline ends. The CDR3 covers 15 residues. Per the germline V gene, CDR1 is LNHDA and CDR2 is SQIVND (reference sequence). CDR3 bases: TGTGCCAGTAGTATTGGCGCGGGGCAAGGTCAGCCCCAGCATTTT. It is translated as CASSIGAGQGQPQHF.

As to this clonotype: Just one base apart from a much larger clone, this may be a read error. The chain couples TRBV12-3 or TRBV12-4 to TRBJ2-5; 10 nucleotides agree with TRBD1. There are 17 residues in the CDR3. CDR3 region: CTSSRDRGLRAQETQYF. CDR3 coding DNA: TGTACCAGCAGTCGGGACAGGGGCCTGAGAGCTCAAGAGACCCAGTACTTC.

This clonotype was recorded at least ten times. The V gene is TRBV12-3 or TRBV12-4, the J gene TRBJ2-7, with D possibly matching TRBD1 (6 bases). The CDR3 spans 14 residues. Trimming removed 4 bases from V and 3 bases from J, with 13 bases in between. The CDR3 nucleotides are TGTGCCAGCAGTTACGGGACACTGAACTACGAGCAGTACTTC. This translates into CASSYGTLNYEQYF.

This clonotype was counted at least ten times. This chain uses TRBV5-1 with TRBJ2-4; D may be TRBD1 (6 bases). V shed 0 bases and J shed 0 bases, with 10 bases lying between them. This CDR3 has 16 residues. CDR1 and CDR2 from the germline V gene are SGHRS and YFSETQ. CDR3 nucleotides: TGCGCCAGCAGCTTGGCCGGACAGCTAGCCAAAAACATTCAGTACTTC. This sequence encodes CASSLAGQLAKNIQYF.

This clonotype came up many times. The gene calls are TRBV27 and TRBJ2-7; D is perhaps TRBD2 (6 bases). Germline-derived CDR1 and CDR2 are MNHEY and SMNVEV (reference sequence). V was pared by 5 bases and J by 1 base, with 9 bases between. This CDR3 is built from 13 residues. The CDR3 DNA is TGTGCCAGCAGTAGCGGGCCTTCCTACGAGCAGTACTTC. Protein product: CASSSGPSYEQYF.

J is TRBJ1-1 and V is TRBV3-1; 7 bases match TRBD1. Germline V gene sequence: CDR1 LGHDT, CDR2 YNNKEL (reference sequence). V dropped 5 bases and J dropped 3; count of bases not matched to a gene: 9. This CDR3 is built from 15 residues. CDR3 residues: CASSKGGGLYTEAFF. In DNA form, the CDR3 reads TGTGCCAGCAGCAAAGGAGGGGGCTTGTACACTGAAGCTTTCTTT.

This sequence joins TRBV20-1 and TRBJ2-7; either TRBD1 or TRBD2 may fit D (6 bases each). The CDR3 consists of 16 residues. Trimming removed 3 bases at V and 9 bases at J, with 27 bases between. Per germline, CDR1 DFQATT and CDR2 SNEGSKA (reference sequence). The CDR3 DNA sequence: TGCAGTGCTAGTCCCCTCCGGGGGCGGTCAGGAGGGGTGCAGTACTTC. It encodes CSASPLRGRSGGVQYF.

This clonotype is judged medium-sized. The gene calls are TRBV9 and TRBJ2-1; a possible D gene is TRBD2 (6 bases). This CDR3 has 14 amino acids. Germline CDR1 and CDR2: SGDLS and YYNGEE. Between the trimmed V and J ends, which lost 6 bases and 9 bases, there was a span of 19 bases. The CDR3, as DNA: TGTGCCAGCACCGGGGGACCTAGGGGCGTTGAGCAGTTCTTC. Residues: CASTGGPRGVEQFF.

At least ten counts were recorded for this clonotype. The rearrangement uses TRBV28 and TRBJ1-3; TRBD1 matches at 7 bases. CDR3 length equals 15 residues. The ends lost 3 bases at V and 5 bases at J; junction bases unmatched: 7. Germline values: CDR1 MDHEN, CDR2 SYDVKM. The CDR3 nucleotides are TGTGCCAGCAGTTTCCCCGGGACAGCCAGAAACACCATATATTTT. Its protein is CASSFPGTARNTIYF.

This clonotype was seen repeatedly, ten times or more. The rearrangement uses TRBV20-1 and TRBJ2-1; 7 bases match TRBD2. This CDR3 spans 15 amino acids. Trimming took 6 bases from V and 1 from J; bases not matched to a gene: 9. Germline V CDR1 and CDR2: DFQATT, SNEGSKA (reference sequence). CDR3 sequence: CSARPDSGSYNEQFF. The CDR3 DNA is TGCAGTGCCCGACCCGATAGCGGGTCCTACAATGAGCAGTTCTTC.

About this clonotype itself: This may arise from a read error, as a much more abundant clone is one base away. The chain couples TRBV10-3 to TRBJ2-6, with 7 bases lining up with TRBD1. CDR1 ENHRY and CDR2 SYGVKD come from the germline V gene. The CDR3 spans 16 residues. DNA for the CDR3: TGTGCCATCAGGGATGACAGGGCCTCTGAGGCCAACGTCCTGACTTTC. It yields the protein CAIRDDRASEANVLTF.

This clonotype was found many times. The CDR3 protein is CASETSLSRPNEQFF. The CDR3 nucleotides read TGTGCCAGCGAGACTAGCCTCAGCAGACCTAATGAGCAGTTCTTC. The rearrangement links TRBV6-2 or TRBV6-3 to TRBJ2-1, with 7 bases that match TRBD2. J gave up 7 bases and V 8 bases, and 14 bases lay outside the gene matches. The CDR3 has 15 amino acids. CDR1 and CDR2 from the germline V gene are MNHEY and SVGEGT.

The rearrangement joins TRBV6-2 or TRBV6-3 to TRBJ2-7; TRBD1 might be the D (6 bases). Germline V gene sequence: CDR1 MNHEY, CDR2 SVGEGT. Trimming stripped 6 bases from V and 13 bases from J, with 31 bases between. This CDR3 contains 16 residues. The chain's CDR3 is CASRTTPGQPGAVRYF. CDR3 nucleotide sequence: TGTGCCAGCAGGACAACACCGGGACAACCAGGAGCAGTTCGCTACTTC.